The 8 T cell receptor beta chains in this list originate from one sample, sequenced in a study of regulatory T cells in long-lasting Graves disease. Time point reported: newly diagnosed GD, antithyroid drugs for less than 3 months. There was RNA extracted from PBMCs, and the TCR library was made from it. Libraries of TCR beta came from iRepertoire HTBI primers plus Arm-PCR of CDR3 regions. TCRdb re-called the multiplex PCR reads through MiXCR, storing one row per CDR3 protein. The table includes roughly 420,000 distinct CDR3 sequences, less than 20% detected once. The sample consisted of peripheral blood mononuclear cells (PBMCs), taken at new diagnosis, from a patient treated with antithyroid drugs. The receptors come from a female donor with Graves disease.

V is TRBV19 and J is TRBJ1-2, with 8 nucleotides matching TRBD1. The CDR3 contains 15 residues. In germline, CDR1 is LNHDA, CDR2 SQIVND (reference sequence). The J segment lost 8 bases and the V segment lost 5 bases, leaving 13 bases of the junction unmatched. The CDR3 sequence is CASSVLDRVLLGYTF. The DNA for the CDR3 is TGTGCCAGTAGTGTCTTGGACAGGGTTTTGCTCGGCTACACCTTC.

The sample holds many counts of this clonotype. The V and J genes are TRBV9 and TRBJ2-1; D might be TRBD1 or TRBD2, each matching 5 bases. From germline, CDR1 is SGDLS and CDR2 YYNGEE. The CDR3 contains 18 residues. V gave up 4 bases and J gave up 2 bases, with 22 bases separating them. The CDR3 sequence is CASSIRGYLQGTYNEQFF. The CDR3 region has the DNA TGTGCCAGCAGCATCCGGGGCTATCTGCAGGGCACCTACAATGAGCAGTTCTTC.

V gene TRBV7-3 combines with J gene TRBJ1-2, with 8 bases that match TRBD1. The CDR3 length is 18 residues. Germline V gene data show CDR1 as SGHTA and CDR2 as FQGTGA. V lost 9 bases and J lost 6; bases outside the gene matches: 24. The CDR3 DNA follows: TGTGCCAGACAAACAGGCCGCGCGCGCCGGACCAGGGGGCATGGCTACACCTTC. Protein: CARQTGRARRTRGHGYTF.

This clonotype was picked up many times. The chain joins TRBV29-1 to TRBJ2-1, with 9 bases identical to TRBD1. V was clipped by 7 bases and J by 7 bases; unmatched bases: 11. CDR3 length: 14 amino acids. The germline CDR1 and CDR2 sequences are SQVTM and ANQGSEA. CDR3 in amino acids: CSADPGQGRNEQFF. CDR3 coding DNA: TGCAGCGCCGACCCTGGACAGGGGAGAAATGAGCAGTTCTTC.

Remarks on this clonotype: A much bigger clone sits one base away, suggesting this may be a read error. The chain carries TRBV2 and TRBJ2-4, with 13 bases matching TRBD2. CDR1 is SNHLY, CDR2 FYNNEI, per germline. The CDR3 covers 16 residues. CDR3 sequence (DNA): TGTGCCAGCGGATTTACGGGAGGACTAGCGGGAGCGAGAAGGTTCTTC. Protein: CASGFTGGLAGARRFF.

This chain connects TRBV28 to TRBJ2-1; D possibly matches TRBD1 or TRBD2 (6 bases each). CDR3 size: 17 residues. The ends were cut back, 3 bases at V and 4 bases at J, with 19 bases in the middle. Germline V gene sequence: CDR1 MDHEN, CDR2 SYDVKM. The CDR3 sequence: CASSFGSWGREYNEQFF. The CDR3 DNA reads as TGTGCCAGCAGTTTTGGGTCATGGGGGCGGGAATACAATGAGCAGTTCTTC.

Comment on this clonotype: A read error is the likely source, as a far larger clone sits one nucleotide away. This chain connects TRBV28 to TRBJ2-1; 9 positions agree with TRBD1. The germline gives CDR1 MDHEN, CDR2 SYDVKM. CDR3 length: 16 residues. The V and J ends lost 2 bases and 6 bases, in that order; junction bases with no gene match: 8. CDR3 loop: CASSLIGRQGGNEQFF. The CDR3 bases are TGTGCCAGCAGTTTAATCGGGCGACAGGGGGGCAATGAGCAGTTCTTC.

In this sample, this clonotype turned up many times. The genes are TRBV12-3 or TRBV12-4 and TRBJ1-3; D call uncertain. V lost 4 bases, J lost 0 bases, and 13 bases lay in between. The CDR3 spans 16 residues. In nucleotides, the CDR3 is TGTGCCAGCAGTTCTGCGTCCTCTTTCTCTGGAAACACCATATATTTT. It codes for CASSSASSFSGNTIYF.